The present T cell receptor (beta chain) was sequenced within a study of cytomegalovirus exposure and HLA in healthy donors. The study, taken as a whole, reports: The majority of TCR sequences were rare, yet some public TCRs appeared in many donors.

The PCR contained 60 Vbeta and 13 Jbeta primers. Only in-frame clones appear in the TCRdb table, and some are missing; sequencing was by immunoSEQ multiplex PCR. The sample consists of more than 85,000 clones, about 80% of them appearing once. Each donor was healthy, and each was a bone marrow donor. CDR1 is SGHDN, CDR2 FVKESK, per germline. The CDR3 is made up of 15 amino acids. The V and J ends lost 2 bases and 3 bases, in that order; junction bases with no gene match: 4. A remark on this clone: Antigen specificity is unknown.

This clonotype originated in a female donor in good health and CMV-seropositive. The gene calls are TRBV14 and TRBJ2-7; 10 positions agree with TRBD2. The specimen was PBMCs. The CDR3 here is CASSQSSGGDYEQYF. Written as DNA, the CDR3 is TGTGCCAGCAGCCAATCCAGCGGGGGGGACTACGAGCAGTACTTC.